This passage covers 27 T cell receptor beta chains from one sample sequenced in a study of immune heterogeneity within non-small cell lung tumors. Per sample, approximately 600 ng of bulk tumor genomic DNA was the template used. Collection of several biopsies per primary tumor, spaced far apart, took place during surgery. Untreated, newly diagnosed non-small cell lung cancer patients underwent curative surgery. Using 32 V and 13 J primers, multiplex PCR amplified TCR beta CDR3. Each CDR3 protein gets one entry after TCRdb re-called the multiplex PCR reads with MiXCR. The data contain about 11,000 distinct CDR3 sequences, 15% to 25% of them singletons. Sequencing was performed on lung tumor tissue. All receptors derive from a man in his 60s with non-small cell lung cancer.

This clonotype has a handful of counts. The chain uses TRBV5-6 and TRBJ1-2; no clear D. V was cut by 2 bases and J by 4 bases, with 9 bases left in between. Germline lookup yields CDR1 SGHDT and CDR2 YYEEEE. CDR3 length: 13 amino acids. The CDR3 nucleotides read TGTGCCAGCAGCTTAGTGGGGAGCTATGGCTACACCTTC. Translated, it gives CASSLVGSYGYTF.

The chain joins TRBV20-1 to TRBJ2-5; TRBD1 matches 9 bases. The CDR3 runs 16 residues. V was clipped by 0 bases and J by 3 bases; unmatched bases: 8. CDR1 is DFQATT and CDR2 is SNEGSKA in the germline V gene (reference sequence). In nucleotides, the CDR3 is TGCAGTGCTAGAGATGCGGGACAGGGATGGGAAGAGACCCAGTACTTC. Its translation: CSARDAGQGWEETQYF.

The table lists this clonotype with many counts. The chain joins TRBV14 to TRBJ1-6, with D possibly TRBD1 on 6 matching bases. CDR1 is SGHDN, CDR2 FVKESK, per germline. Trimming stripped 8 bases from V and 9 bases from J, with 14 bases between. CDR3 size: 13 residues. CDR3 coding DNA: TGTGCCAGCCGGGCTCAGGGGTTTTCACCCCTCCACTTT. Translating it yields CASRAQGFSPLHF.

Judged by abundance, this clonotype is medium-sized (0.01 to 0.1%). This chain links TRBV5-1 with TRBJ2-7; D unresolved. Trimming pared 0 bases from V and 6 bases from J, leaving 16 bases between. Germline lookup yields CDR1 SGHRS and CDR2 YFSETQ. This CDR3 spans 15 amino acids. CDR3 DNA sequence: TGCGCCAGCAGCTTGGATAGTGGCAGTTTACGCGAGCAGTACTTC. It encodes CASSLDSGSLREQYF.

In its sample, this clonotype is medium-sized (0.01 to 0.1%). The DNA for the CDR3 is TGCGCCAGCAGCTCAGGGCTAGCGGGGGAGGAGTACTTC. Translation gives CASSSGLAGEEYF. The chain carries TRBV5-1 and TRBJ2-7, with 10 bases identical to TRBD2. J lost 11 bases, V lost 3 bases, and 8 bases had no gene match. Germline lookup yields CDR1 SGHRS and CDR2 YFSETQ. The CDR3 runs to 13 residues.

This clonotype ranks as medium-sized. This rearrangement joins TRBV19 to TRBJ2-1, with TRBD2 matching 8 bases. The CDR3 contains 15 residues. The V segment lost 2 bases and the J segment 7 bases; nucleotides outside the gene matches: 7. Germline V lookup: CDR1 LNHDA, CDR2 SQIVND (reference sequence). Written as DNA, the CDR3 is TGTGCCAGTAGTATATCGGGAGGGCCTCGGAATGAGCAGTTCTTC. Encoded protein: CASSISGGPRNEQFF.

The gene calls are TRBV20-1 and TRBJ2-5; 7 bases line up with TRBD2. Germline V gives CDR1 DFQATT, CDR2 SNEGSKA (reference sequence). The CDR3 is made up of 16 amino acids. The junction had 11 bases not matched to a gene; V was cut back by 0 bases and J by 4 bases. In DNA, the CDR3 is TGCAGTGCTAGAGATGTTGGGGGAGGGCCAGGAGAGACCCAGTACTTC. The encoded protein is CSARDVGGGPGETQYF.

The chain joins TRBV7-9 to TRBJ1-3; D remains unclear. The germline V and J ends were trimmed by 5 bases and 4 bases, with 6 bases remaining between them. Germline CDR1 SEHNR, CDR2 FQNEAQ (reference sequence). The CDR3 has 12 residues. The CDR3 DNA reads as TGTGCCAGCAGCGAACAGGGAAACACCATATATTTT. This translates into CASSEQGNTIYF.

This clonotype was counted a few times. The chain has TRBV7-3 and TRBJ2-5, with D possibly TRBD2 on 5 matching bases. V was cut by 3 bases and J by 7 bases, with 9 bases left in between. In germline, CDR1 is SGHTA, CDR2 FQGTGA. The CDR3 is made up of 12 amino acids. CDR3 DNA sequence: TGTGCCAGCAGCTTCGCGGGCGGGACCCAGTACTTC. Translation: CASSFAGGTQYF.

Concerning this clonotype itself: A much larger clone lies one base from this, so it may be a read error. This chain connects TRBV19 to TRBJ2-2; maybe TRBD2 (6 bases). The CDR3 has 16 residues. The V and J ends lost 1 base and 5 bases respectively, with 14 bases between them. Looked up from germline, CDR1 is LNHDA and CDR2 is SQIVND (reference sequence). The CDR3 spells CASSIGQGGGTGELFF. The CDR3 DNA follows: TGTGCCAGTAGTATAGGGCAGGGAGGAGGAACCGGGGAGCTGTTTTTT.

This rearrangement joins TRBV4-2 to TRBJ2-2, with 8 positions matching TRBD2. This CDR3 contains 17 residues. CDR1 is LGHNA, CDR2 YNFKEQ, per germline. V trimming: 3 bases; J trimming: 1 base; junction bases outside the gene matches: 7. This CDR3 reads CASSHPRAGGNTGELFF. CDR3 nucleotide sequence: TGTGCCAGCAGCCACCCCCGGGCGGGAGGGAACACCGGGGAGCTGTTTTTT.

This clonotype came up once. Here the CDR3 DNA reads TGTGCCAGCAGGCGGGCGAGGGGGTCCTACAATGAGCAGTTCTTC. Translated, it gives CASRRARGSYNEQFF. This sequence joins TRBV11-2 and TRBJ2-1; tentatively, D is TRBD1 (6 bases). V was cut by 6 bases and J by 1 base, with 13 bases left in between. The length of the CDR3 is 15 residues. Per the germline V gene, CDR1 is SGHAT and CDR2 is FQNNGV.

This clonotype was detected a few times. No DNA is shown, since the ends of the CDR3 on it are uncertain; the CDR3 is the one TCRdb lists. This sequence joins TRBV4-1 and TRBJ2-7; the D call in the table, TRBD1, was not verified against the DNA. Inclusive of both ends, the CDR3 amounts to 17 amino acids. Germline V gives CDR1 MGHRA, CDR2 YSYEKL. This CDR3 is CASSQDFSGPGSYEQYF.

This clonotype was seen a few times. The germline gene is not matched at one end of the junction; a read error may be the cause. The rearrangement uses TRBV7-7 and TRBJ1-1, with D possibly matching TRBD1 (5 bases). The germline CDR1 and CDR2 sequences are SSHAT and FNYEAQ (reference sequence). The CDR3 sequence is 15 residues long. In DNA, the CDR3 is TGTGCTAGCAGCCCCTCGGACACTTTGGGGACTGAAGCTTTCTTT. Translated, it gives CASSPSDTLGTEAFF.

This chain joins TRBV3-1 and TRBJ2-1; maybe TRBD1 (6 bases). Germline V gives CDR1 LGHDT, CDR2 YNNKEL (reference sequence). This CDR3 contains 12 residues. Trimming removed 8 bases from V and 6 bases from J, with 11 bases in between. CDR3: CASGRQVNEQFF. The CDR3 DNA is TGTGCCAGCGGACGACAGGTCAATGAGCAGTTCTTC.

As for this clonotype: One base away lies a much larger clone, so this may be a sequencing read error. The CDR3 loop is CASIFGTGYQLSTNEKLFF. CDR3 nucleotides: TGCGCCAGCATCTTCGGGACAGGGTACCAACTTTCAACTAATGAAAAACTGTTTTTT. This sequence joins TRBV5-1 and TRBJ1-4, with 9 bases fitting TRBD1. Germline trimming cut 6 bases from V and 0 bases from J; bases unmatched to any gene: 15. CDR3 size: 19 residues. In germline, CDR1 is SGHRS, CDR2 YFSETQ.

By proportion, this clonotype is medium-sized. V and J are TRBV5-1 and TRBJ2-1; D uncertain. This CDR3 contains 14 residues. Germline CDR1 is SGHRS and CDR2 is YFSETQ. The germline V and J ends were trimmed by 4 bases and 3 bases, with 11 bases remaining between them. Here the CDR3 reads CASSGTLSYNEQFF. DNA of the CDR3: TGCGCCAGCAGCGGCACACTGAGCTACAATGAGCAGTTCTTC.

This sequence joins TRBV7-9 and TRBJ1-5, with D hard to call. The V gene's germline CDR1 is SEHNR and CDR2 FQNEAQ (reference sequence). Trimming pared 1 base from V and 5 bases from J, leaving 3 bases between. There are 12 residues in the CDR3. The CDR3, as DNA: TGTGCCAGCAGCTTAGATTATCAGCCCCAGCATTTT. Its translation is CASSLDYQPQHF.

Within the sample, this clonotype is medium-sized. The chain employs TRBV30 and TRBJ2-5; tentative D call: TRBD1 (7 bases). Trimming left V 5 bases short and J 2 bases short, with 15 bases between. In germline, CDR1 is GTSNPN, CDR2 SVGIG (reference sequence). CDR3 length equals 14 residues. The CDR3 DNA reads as TGTGCCTGGGGGGAGGCAGGGGGACAAGAGACCCAGTACTTC. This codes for CAWGEAGGQETQYF.

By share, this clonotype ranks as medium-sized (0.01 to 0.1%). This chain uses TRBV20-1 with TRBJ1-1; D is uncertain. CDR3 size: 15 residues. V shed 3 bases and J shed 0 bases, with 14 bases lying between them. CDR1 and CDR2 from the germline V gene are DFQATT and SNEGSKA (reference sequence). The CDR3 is CSARTSAGLNTEAFF. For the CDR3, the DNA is TGCAGTGCTAGGACCTCGGCAGGACTGAACACTGAAGCTTTCTTT.

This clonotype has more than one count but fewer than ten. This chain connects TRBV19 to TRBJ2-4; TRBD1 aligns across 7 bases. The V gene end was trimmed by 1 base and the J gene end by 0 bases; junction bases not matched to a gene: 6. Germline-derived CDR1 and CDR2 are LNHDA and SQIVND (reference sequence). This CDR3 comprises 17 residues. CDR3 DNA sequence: TGTGCCAGTAGTATAGGGGACAGCGGCCTAGCCAAAAACATTCAGTACTTC. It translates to CASSIGDSGLAKNIQYF.

For the CDR3, the DNA is TGCAGTGCTAGATCCCCGACCGGGACCCGCAATGTACCCCAGCATTTT. This encodes CSARSPTGTRNVPQHF. This chain connects TRBV20-1 to TRBJ1-5; the D gene is possibly TRBD1 (5 bases). V shed 2 bases and J shed 10 bases, with 24 bases lying between them. The CDR3 extends over 16 amino acids. The germline CDR1 and CDR2 sequences are DFQATT and SNEGSKA (reference sequence).

The DNA for the CDR3 is TGCGCCAGCAGCTTGTTTTCCAGCGGGATCTACGAGCAGTACTTC. It translates to CASSLFSSGIYEQYF. This chain connects TRBV5-1 to TRBJ2-7; TRBD2 matches 7 bases. J gave up 3 bases and V 1 base, and 7 bases lay outside the gene matches. In germline, CDR1 is SGHRS, CDR2 YFSETQ. This CDR3 has 15 residues.

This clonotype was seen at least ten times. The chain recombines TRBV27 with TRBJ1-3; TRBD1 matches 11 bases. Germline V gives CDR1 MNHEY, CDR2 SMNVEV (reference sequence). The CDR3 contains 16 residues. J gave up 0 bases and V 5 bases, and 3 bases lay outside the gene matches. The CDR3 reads CASSGTGGSSGNTIYF. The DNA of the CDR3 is TGTGCCAGCAGTGGGACAGGGGGAAGCTCTGGAAACACCATATATTTT.

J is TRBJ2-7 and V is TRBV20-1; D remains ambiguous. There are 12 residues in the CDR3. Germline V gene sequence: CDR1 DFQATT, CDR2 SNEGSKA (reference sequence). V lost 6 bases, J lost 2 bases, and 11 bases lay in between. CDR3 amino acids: CSAPDKTYEQYF. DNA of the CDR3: TGCAGTGCACCAGACAAGACCTACGAGCAGTACTTC.

The DNA for the CDR3 is TGTGCCAGCAGCACAGGGGCGGGCCCAAGGCAAGAGACCCAGTACTTC. This codes for CASSTGAGPRQETQYF. The V gene is TRBV11-2, the J gene TRBJ2-5; 7 nucleotides align to TRBD1. V lost 5 bases, J lost 2 bases, and 11 bases stayed unmatched. This CDR3 has 16 amino acids. CDR1 and CDR2 (germline): SGHAT, FQNNGV.

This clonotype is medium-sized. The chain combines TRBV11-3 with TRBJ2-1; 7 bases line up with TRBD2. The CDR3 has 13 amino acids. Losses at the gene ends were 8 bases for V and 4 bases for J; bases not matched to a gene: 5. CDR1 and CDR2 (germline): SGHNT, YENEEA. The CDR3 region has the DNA TGTGCCAGCGGAGGACTAGGGTACAATGAGCAGTTCTTC. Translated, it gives CASGGLGYNEQFF. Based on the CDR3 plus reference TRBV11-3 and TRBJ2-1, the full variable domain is EAGVVQSPRYKIIEKKQPVAFWCNPISGHNTLYWYLQNLGQGPELLIRYENEEAVDDSQLPKDRFSAERLKGVDSTLKIQPAELGDSAVYLCASGGLGYNEQFFGPGTRLTVL.